This TCR beta chain emerged from a study of Ad26.COV2.S vaccination and SARS-CoV-2 variants. Study findings and constraints: Individuals receiving vaccine had higher spike-specific TCR breadth than placebo recipients did.

Per germline, CDR1 SGDLS and CDR2 YYNGEE. V was trimmed by 3 bases and J by 1 base, leaving 13 bases between them. CDR3 length: 15 residues. The method was immunoSEQ multiplex PCR; TCRdb's version includes in-frame clones alone and lacks a portion of them. The sample contains some 180,000 clones, roughly 89% of which appear only once. Turning to this clone: What it binds is not known.

The chain uses TRBV9 and TRBJ2-5; D is unresolved. The material was peripheral blood, obtained after recovery from COVID-19. This clonotype originated in a human donor who had recovered from COVID-19. The CDR3 loop reads CASSAPSRLQETQYF. The CDR3 DNA reads as TGTGCCAGCAGCGCTCCCAGCCGCCTCCAAGAGACCCAGTACTTC.